This TCR beta chain emerged from a study of CD8 T cells in ankylosing spondylitis. Findings and limits, study-wide: Disease-linked clones were CD8+ and relatively rare in peripheral blood. Reportedly, matched ankylosing spondylitis synovial fluid was significantly enriched for disease-linked clones. Past studies reported some motif variants in reactive arthritis synovial fluid and blood.

This clonotype has a count of ten or more. Its target is unknown. The CDR3 loop spans 14 amino acids. After removal of 6 bases from V and 6 bases from J, the junction contained 6 bases not matched to a gene. MiXCR, applied by TCRdb to the 5' RACE reads, yields one record per CDR3 protein. The table records just over 300,000 distinct CDR3 sequences, less than 25% of them present only once. This receptor was identified in a female donor with ankylosing spondylitis or in good health (not recorded which). The sequenced sample was blood, either unsorted or a sorted T cell fraction (not recorded which). This chain connects TRBV12-3 or TRBV12-4 to TRBJ2-1; 9 positions agree with TRBD2. The DNA for the CDR3 is TGTGCCAGCAGGAGGTTAGCGGGAGCCAATGAGCAGTTCTTC. Amino acids: CASRRLAGANEQFF.